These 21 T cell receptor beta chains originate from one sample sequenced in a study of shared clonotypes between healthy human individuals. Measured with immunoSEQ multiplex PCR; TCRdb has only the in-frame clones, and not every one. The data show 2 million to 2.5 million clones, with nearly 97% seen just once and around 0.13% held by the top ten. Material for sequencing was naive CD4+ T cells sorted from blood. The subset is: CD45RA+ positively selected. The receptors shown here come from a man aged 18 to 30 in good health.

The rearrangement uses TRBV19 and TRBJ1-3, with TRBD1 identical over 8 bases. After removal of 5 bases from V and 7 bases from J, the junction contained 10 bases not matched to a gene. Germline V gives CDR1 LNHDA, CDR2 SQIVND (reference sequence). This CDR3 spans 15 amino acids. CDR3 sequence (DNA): TGTGCCAGTAGTTCCTACAGGGGGTGGATGAACACCATATATTTT. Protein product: CASSSYRGWMNTIYF.

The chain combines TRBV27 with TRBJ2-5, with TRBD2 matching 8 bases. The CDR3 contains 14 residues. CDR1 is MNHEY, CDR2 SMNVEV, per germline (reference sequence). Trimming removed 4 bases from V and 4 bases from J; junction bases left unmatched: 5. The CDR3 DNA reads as TGTGCCAGCAGTTCCGGGAGGGGAGGAGAGACCCAGTACTTC. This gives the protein CASSSGRGGETQYF.

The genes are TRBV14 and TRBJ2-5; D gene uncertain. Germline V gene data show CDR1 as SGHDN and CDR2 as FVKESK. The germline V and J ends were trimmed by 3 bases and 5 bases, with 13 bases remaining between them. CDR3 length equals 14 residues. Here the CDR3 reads CASSHPGVVETQYF. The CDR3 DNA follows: TGTGCCAGCAGCCACCCTGGAGTAGTGGAGACCCAGTACTTC.

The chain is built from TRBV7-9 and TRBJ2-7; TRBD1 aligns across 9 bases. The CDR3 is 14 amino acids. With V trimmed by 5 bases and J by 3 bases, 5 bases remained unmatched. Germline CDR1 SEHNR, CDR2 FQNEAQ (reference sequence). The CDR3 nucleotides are TGTGCCAGCAGCATAACGACAGGGGGCTACGAGCAGTACTTC. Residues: CASSITTGGYEQYF.

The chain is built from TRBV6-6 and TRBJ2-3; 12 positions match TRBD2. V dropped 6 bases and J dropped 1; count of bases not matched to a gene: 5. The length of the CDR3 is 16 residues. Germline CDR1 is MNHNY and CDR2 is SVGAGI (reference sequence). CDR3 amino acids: CASRSSGGAGTDTQYF. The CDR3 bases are TGTGCCAGCAGGTCTAGCGGGGGGGCCGGCACAGATACGCAGTATTTT.

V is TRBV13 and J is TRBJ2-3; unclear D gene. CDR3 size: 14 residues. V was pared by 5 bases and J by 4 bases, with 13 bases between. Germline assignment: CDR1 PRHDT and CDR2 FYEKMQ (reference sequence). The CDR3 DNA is TGTGCCAGCAGCCCATTTACAGATCCAGATACGCAGTATTTT. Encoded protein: CASSPFTDPDTQYF. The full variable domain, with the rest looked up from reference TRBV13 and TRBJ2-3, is AAGVIQSPRHLIKEKRETATLKCYPIPRHDTVYWYQQGPGQDPQFLISFYEKMQSDKGSIPDRFSAQQFSDYHSELNMSSLELGDSALYFCASSPFTDPDTQYFGPGTRLTVL.

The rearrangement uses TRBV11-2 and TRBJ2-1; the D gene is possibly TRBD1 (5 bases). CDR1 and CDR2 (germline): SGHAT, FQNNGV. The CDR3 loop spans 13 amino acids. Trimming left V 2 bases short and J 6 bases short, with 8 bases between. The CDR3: CASSLKGVNEQFF. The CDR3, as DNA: TGTGCCAGCAGCTTAAAAGGGGTCAATGAGCAGTTCTTC.

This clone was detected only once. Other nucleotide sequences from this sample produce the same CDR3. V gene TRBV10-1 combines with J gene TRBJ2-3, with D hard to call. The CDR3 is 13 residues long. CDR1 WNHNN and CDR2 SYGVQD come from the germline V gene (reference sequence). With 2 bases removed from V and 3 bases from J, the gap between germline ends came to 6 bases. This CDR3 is CASSERVTDTQYF. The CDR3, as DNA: TGCGCCAGCAGTGAGAGGGTTACAGATACGCAGTATTTT.

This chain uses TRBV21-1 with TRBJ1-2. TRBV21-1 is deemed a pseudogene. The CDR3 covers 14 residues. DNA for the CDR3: TGTGCCAGCAGCAACAGTGGAAAAAACTATGGCTACACCTTC. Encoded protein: CASSNSGKNYGYTF.

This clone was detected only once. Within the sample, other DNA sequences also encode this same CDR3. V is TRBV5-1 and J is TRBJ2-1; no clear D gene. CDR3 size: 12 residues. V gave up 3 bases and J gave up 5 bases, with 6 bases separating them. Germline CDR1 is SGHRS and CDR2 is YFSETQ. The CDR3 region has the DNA TGCGCCAGCAGCTCTACAAACAATGAGCAGTTCTTC. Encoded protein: CASSSTNNEQFF.

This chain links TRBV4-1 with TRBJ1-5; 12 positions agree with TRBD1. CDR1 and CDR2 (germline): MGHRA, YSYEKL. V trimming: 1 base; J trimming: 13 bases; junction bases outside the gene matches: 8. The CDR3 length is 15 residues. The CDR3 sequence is CASSQAPGQGAYQHF. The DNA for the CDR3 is TGCGCCAGCAGCCAAGCCCCGGGACAGGGGGCTTATCAGCATTTT.

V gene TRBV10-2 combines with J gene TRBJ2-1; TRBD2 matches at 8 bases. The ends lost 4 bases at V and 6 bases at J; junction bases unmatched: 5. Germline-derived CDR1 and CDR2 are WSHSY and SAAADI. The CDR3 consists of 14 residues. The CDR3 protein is CASSGSSGTNEQFF. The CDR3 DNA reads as TGCGCCAGCAGTGGGAGTAGCGGGACCAATGAGCAGTTCTTC.

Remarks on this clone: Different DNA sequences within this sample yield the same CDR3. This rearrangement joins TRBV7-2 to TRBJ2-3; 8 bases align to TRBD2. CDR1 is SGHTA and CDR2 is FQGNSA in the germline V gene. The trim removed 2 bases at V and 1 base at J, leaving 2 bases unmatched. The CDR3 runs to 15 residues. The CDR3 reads CASSLLAGGTDTQYF. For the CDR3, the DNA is TGTGCCAGCAGCTTACTAGCGGGTGGCACAGATACGCAGTATTTT.

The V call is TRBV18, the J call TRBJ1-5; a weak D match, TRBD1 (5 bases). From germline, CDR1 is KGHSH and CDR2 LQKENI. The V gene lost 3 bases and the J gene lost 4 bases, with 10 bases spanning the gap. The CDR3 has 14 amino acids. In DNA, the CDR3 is TGTGCCAGCTCACCTATTCAGGGAAATCAGCCCCAGCATTTT. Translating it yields CASSPIQGNQPQHF.

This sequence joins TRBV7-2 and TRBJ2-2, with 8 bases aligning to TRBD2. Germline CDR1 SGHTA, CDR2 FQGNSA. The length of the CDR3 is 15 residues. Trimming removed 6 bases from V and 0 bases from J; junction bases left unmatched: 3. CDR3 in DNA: TGTGCCAGCAGGAAGCGGGAGTCGAACACCGGGGAGCTGTTTTTT. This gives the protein CASRKRESNTGELFF.

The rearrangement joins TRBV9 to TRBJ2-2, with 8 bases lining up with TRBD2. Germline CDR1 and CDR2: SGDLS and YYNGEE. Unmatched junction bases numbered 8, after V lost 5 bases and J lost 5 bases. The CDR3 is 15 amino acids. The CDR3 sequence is CASSARGGGTGELFF. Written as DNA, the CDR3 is TGTGCCAGCAGTGCCCGAGGCGGGGGGACCGGGGAGCTGTTTTTT.

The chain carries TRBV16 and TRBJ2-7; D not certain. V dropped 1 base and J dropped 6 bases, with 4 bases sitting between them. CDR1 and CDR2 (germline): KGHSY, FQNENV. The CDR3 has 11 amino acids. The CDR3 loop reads CASSQFGEQYF. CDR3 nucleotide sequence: TGTGCCAGCAGCCAATTTGGCGAGCAGTACTTC.

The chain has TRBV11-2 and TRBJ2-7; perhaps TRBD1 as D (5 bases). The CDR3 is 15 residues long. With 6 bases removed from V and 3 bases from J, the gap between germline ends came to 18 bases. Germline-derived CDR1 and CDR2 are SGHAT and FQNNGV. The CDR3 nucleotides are TGTGCCAGCAGTTTGGGTTTGGGGCCCGACTACGAGCAGTACTTC. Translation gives CASSLGLGPDYEQYF.

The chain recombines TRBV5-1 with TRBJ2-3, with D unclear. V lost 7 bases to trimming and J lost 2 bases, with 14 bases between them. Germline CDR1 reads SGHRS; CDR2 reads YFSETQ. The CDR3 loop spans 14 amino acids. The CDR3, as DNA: TGCGCCAGCCGCGATTTTTACCTCACAGATACGCAGTATTTT. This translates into CASRDFYLTDTQYF.

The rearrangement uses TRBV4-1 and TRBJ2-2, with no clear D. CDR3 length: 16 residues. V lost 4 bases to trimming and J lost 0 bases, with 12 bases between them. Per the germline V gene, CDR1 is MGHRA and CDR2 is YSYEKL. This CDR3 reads CASSPSKGTNTGELFF. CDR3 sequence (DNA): TGCGCCAGCAGCCCGAGCAAAGGGACGAACACCGGGGAGCTGTTTTTT.

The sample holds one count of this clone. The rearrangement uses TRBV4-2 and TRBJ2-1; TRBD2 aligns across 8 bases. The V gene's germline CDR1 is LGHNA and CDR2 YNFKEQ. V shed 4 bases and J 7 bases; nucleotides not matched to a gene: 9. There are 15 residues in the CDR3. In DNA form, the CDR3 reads TGTGCCAGCAGCCCCGGGACTAGGAGTGTGAATGAGCAGTTCTTC. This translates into CASSPGTRSVNEQFF.